This TCR beta chain derives from a study of vaccination and CD4 T cells after COVID-19. With the Oncomine TCR Beta short-read assay, DNA from cultured CD4+ T cells was sequenced. TCRdb recomputed calls from the PCR reads with MiXCR, one row per CDR3 protein. The sample records 17,000 or so distinct CDR3 sequences, 23% being singletons. Comments on this clonotype: Antigen specificity is unknown.

Germline loops: CDR1 LNHDA, CDR2 SQIVND (reference sequence). Trimming cost V 3 bases and J 4 bases, with 22 bases left between them. The length of the CDR3 is 18 residues. As to treatment: approximately 10-day PBMC culture with coronavirus spike peptide pools or control peptides (ViraFEST assay). ViraFEST enlarged antigen-specific T cell populations with peptide pools and afterwards sequenced TCRs. Input material: cultured CD4+ T cells from blood. The chain joins TRBV19 to TRBJ1-3; D may be TRBD1 (6 bases). The origin of this receptor is a human donor with COVID-19. CDR3: CASSMMDSLTRPGNTIYF. For the CDR3, the DNA is TGTGCCAGTAGTATGATGGACAGTCTCACTCGCCCAGGAAACACCATATATTTT.